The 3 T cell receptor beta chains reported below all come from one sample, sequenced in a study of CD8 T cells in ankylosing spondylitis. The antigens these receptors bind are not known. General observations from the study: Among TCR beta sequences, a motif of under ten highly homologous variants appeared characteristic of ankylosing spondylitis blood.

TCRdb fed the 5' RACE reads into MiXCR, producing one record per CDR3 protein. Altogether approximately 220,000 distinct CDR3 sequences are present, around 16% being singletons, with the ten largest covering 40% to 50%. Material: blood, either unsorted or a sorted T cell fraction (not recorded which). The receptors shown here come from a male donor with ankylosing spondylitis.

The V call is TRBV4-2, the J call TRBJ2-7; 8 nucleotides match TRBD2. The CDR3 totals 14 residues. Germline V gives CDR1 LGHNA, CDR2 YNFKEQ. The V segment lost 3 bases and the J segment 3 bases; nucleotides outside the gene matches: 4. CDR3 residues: CASSQSGSGYEQYF. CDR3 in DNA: TGTGCCAGCAGCCAGAGCGGGAGCGGCTACGAGCAGTACTTC.

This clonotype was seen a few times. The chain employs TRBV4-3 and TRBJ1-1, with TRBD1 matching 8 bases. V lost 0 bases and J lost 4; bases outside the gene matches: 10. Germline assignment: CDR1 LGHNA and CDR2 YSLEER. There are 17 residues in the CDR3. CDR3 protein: CASSQEGAGGSSTEAFF. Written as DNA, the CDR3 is TGCGCCAGCAGCCAAGAGGGGGCAGGGGGCTCTTCCACTGAAGCTTTCTTT.

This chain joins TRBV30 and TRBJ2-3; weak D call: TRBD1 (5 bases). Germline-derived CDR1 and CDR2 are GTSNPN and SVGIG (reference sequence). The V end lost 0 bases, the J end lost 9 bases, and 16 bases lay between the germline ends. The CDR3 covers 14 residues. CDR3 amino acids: CAWSVPPQAGTQYF. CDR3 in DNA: TGTGCCTGGAGTGTACCCCCTCAAGCAGGGACGCAGTATTTT.